The rows below give T cell receptor beta chains drawn from one sample of a study of shared clonotypes between healthy human individuals. The table came from immunoSEQ multiplex PCR; TCRdb's copy has only in-frame clones and leaves some out. This table has about 380,000 clones, around 96% appearing once. Sample: memory CD8+ T cells sorted from blood. These receptor sequences come from a man aged 30-40 years in good health. CDR3s include the opening cysteine and the closing phenylalanine or tryptophan.

v_call	j_call	cdr3_aa
TRBV4-1	TRBJ2-3	CASSQRLADTQYF
TRBV30	TRBJ2-3	CAWRLRDRGTDTQYF
TRBV11-2	TRBJ2-3	CASSFLALPGLTDTQYF
TRBV14	TRBJ1-3	CASSQGDSSGNTIYF
TRBV2	TRBJ2-7	CASSARLAYEQYF
TRBV27	TRBJ2-7	CASSGTGFYEQYF
TRBV20-1	TRBJ2-7	CSARTGYEQYF
TRBV28	TRBJ1-5	CASSSFGRSNQPQHF
TRBV28	TRBJ2-1	CASPRTGGADNEQFF
TRBV4-1	TRBJ2-5	CASSQGPGQGVETQYF
TRBV5-1	TRBJ2-3	CASSLALAGTSTDTQYF
TRBV28	TRBJ2-1	CASSYVTSGRNNEQFF
TRBV6-5	TRBJ2-7	CASSDTGSSYEQYF
TRBV5-4	TRBJ2-5	CASSPGTAYQETQYF
TRBV2	TRBJ2-3	CASTKLSGKTDTQYF
TRBV7-2	TRBJ2-3	CASGTSGSTDTQYF
TRBV19	TRBJ1-3	CASSPRGSGNTIYF
TRBV7-9	TRBJ1-5	CASSLAGQPQHF
TRBV2	TRBJ2-7	CASSEGGGGGNYEQYF
TRBV6-5	TRBJ1-2	CATGGVWNYGYTF
TRBV6-1	TRBJ1-5	CASSDPMPQHF
TRBV6-6	TRBJ2-4	CASSYLGLAKNIQYF
TRBV11-1	TRBJ2-7	CASSLGSGQGAYEQYF
TRBV10-3	TRBJ2-7	CASGFSYEQYF
TRBV4-1	TRBJ1-3	CASSQPRGSGNTIYF
TRBV7-9	TRBJ1-5	CASSFDRGPNQPQHF
TRBV30	TRBJ2-3	CAWSNPNTQYF
TRBV5-1	TRBJ2-5	CASSFEGEGGQETQYF
TRBV10-2	TRBJ2-7	CASSGQKGLAGTYEQYF
TRBV5-1	TRBJ2-6	CASSLVLDSGANVLTF
TRBV5-1	TRBJ1-4	CASSLSIRRGYEKLFF
TRBV6-6	TRBJ2-2	CASSSGTGRTGELFF
TRBV28	TRBJ2-2	CASSLYGTGTGELFF
TRBV5-4	TRBJ2-7	CASSLDQGAGEQYF
TRBV19	TRBJ2-7	CASSILGRAYEQYF
TRBV6-6	TRBJ2-2	CASTGWREDTGELFF
TRBV11-2	TRBJ2-1	CASSWTSVFNEQFF
TRBV6-1	TRBJ2-4	CASRGQPNIQYF
TRBV2	TRBJ2-5	CASKAPEVQETQYF
TRBV2	TRBJ1-2	CASSEQGHGYTF
TRBV28	TRBJ1-1	CATSYPGQGNTEAFF
TRBV5-6	TRBJ1-4	CASSLMTGGGSNEKLFF
TRBV7-2	TRBJ2-1	CASSRGRRGPDNEQFF
TRBV4-2	TRBJ2-7	CASSQDRSGALYEQYF
TRBV4-1	TRBJ2-1	CASSQGPRGGEQFF
TRBV28	TRBJ2-7	CASTLAGGPHEQYF
TRBV19	TRBJ2-3	CASSIGQGPSGRRDTQYF
TRBV6-5	TRBJ1-1	CASSYSRGRTEAFF
TRBV27	TRBJ2-7	CASSSTGRPFYEQYF
TRBV4-1	TRBJ2-1	CASSESPSGGRSDNEQFF
TRBV27	TRBJ2-4	CASSKTPGLAGKNIQYF
TRBV12-5	TRBJ1-1	CASTMETGPRGAEAFF
TRBV5-4	TRBJ1-3	CASSSGRNSGNTIYF
TRBV4-1	TRBJ1-5	CASSQDYPNQPQHF
TRBV15	TRBJ2-2	CATSRAGGGTGELFF
TRBV5-1	TRBJ2-7	CASSLVGSYEQYF
TRBV7-9	TRBJ1-1	CASSLGLGGLTEAFF
TRBV6-6	TRBJ1-4	CATRSNEKLFF
TRBV4-2	TRBJ2-7	CASSQDYEQYF